This TCR beta chain was sequenced in a study of T-cell reconstitution after alpha-beta-depleted transplantation in children. Whole-study results and caveats: Expanded graft clones, several hundred of them, were reportedly the source of alpha-beta T cells about two months after transplant. Fresh T-cell production supplied most of the T-cell counts and diversity seen one year after transplant. Diversity of TCRbeta at day 60 was high in some patients, arising from surviving recipient T cells and thymic progenitors.

This clonotype has a handful of counts. Its antigen is not identified. Germline CDR1 is MNHNS and CDR2 is SASEGT. The V segment lost 4 bases and the J segment 1 base; nucleotides outside the gene matches: 5. CDR3 length: 15 residues. Preparation of the TCRbeta library involved a method that used unique molecular identifiers. TCRdb used MiXCR to reprocess the PCR reads, holding one entry per CDR3 protein. The table lists 350,000 to 500,000 distinct CDR3 sequences, about 40% of them singletons, with around a quarter in the top ten. The receptor was derived from a girl aged 2-10 years with aplastic anemia, due to receive a stem cell transplant. The material was PBMCs, obtained before TCRalphabeta/CD19-depleted stem cell transplant. The chain couples TRBV6-1 to TRBJ1-1, with TRBD1 matching 8 bases. The CDR3 loop is CASSGGDRGNTEAFF. In DNA, the CDR3 is TGTGCCAGCAGTGGCGGCGACAGGGGGAACACTGAAGCTTTCTTT.